One and the same sample provided the 14 T cell receptor beta chains below, sequenced in a study of OX40 agonist ivuxolimab in advanced cancers. Data came from immunoSEQ multiplex PCR; TCRdb stores just in-frame clones and leaves some out. The sample records about 100,000 clones, under 95% being singletons. The sequenced sample was CD4+ or CD8+ T cells sorted from blood, obtained in a trial of the OX40 agonist ivuxolimab. These receptors all stem from an adult with an advanced solid tumor such as melanoma, head and neck, liver or kidney cancer.

The J gene is TRBJ1-1, the V gene TRBV27; maybe TRBD1 (6 bases). V lost 8 bases and J lost 0, with 19 bases in between. Germline V gene data show CDR1 as MNHEY and CDR2 as SMNVEV (reference sequence). The CDR3 spans 16 residues. The CDR3 DNA follows: TGTGCCAGCTCACCAGGGACATCCAGGATGAACACTGAAGCTTTCTTT. Its translation: CASSPGTSRMNTEAFF.

This chain joins TRBV11-3 and TRBJ1-1; perhaps TRBD1 as D (5 bases). The CDR3 has 13 amino acids. Trimming removed 5 bases at V and 6 bases at J, with 13 bases between. The germline CDR1 and CDR2 sequences are SGHNT and YENEEA. The chain's CDR3 is CASSLYLGAEAFF. CDR3 sequence (DNA): TGTGCCAGCAGCCTATATTTAGGGGCTGAAGCTTTCTTT.

This rearrangement joins TRBV13 to TRBJ2-5; TRBD1 might be the D (6 bases). This CDR3 is built from 14 residues. Trimming shortened V by 4 bases and J by 5 bases, and 14 bases separated the two germline ends. In germline, CDR1 is PRHDT, CDR2 FYEKMQ (reference sequence). CDR3 region: CASSSTGISETQYF. Here the CDR3 DNA reads TGTGCCAGCAGCTCTACAGGGATATCGGAGACCCAGTACTTC.

This clone has just a few counts. J is TRBJ2-1 and V is TRBV15, with 7 positions matching TRBD2. After removal of 1 base from V and 6 bases from J, the junction contained 6 bases not matched to a gene. There are 15 residues in the CDR3. CDR1 is LNHNV and CDR2 is YYDKDF in the germline V gene (reference sequence). The DNA of the CDR3 is TGTGCCACCAGCAGAGGAGGGGAGGGCCGCAATGAGCAGTTCTTC. It translates to CATSRGGEGRNEQFF. Drawing the rest from reference TRBV15 and TRBJ2-1, the complete variable domain is DAMVIQNPRYQVTQFGKPVTLSCSQTLNHNVMYWYQQKSSQAPKLLFHYYDKDFNNEADTPDNFQSRRPNTSFCFLDIRSPGLGDTAMYLCATSRGGEGRNEQFFGPGTRLTVL.

The V gene is TRBV5-1, the J gene TRBJ2-7; D is perhaps TRBD2 (5 bases). Trimming took 0 bases from V and 7 from J, leaving 17 bases between them. The CDR3 is 15 amino acids. The germline V gene has CDR1 SGHRS and CDR2 YFSETQ. The CDR3 here is CASSLDMRRVPEQYF. In DNA form, the CDR3 reads TGCGCCAGCAGCTTGGATATGAGGCGGGTACCTGAGCAGTACTTC. Full variable domain (missing parts from reference TRBV5-1 and TRBJ2-7): KAGVTQTPRYLIKTRGQQVTLSCSPISGHRSVSWYQQTPGQGLQFLFEYFSETQRNKGNFPGRFSGRQFSNSRSEMNVSTLELGDSALYLCASSLDMRRVPEQYFGPGTRLTVT.

V and J are TRBV19 and TRBJ2-1, with no clear D. The CDR3 has 13 residues. The V end lost 7 bases, the J end lost 1 base, and 8 bases lay between the germline ends. Germline values: CDR1 LNHDA, CDR2 SQIVND (reference sequence). The chain's CDR3 is CASTFSSYNEQFF. CDR3 coding DNA: TGTGCCAGTACTTTCAGTTCCTACAATGAGCAGTTCTTC.

The chain links TRBV27 to TRBJ2-1, with a weak D call TRBD1 (5 bases). The CDR3 length is 14 residues. Between the trimmed V and J ends, which lost 6 bases and 3 bases, there was a span of 12 bases. The germline V gene encodes CDR1 MNHEY and CDR2 SMNVEV (reference sequence). For the CDR3, the DNA is TGTGCCAGCAGCCGTGACAGAAACTACAATGAGCAGTTCTTC. This gives the protein CASSRDRNYNEQFF.

The chain recombines TRBV7-3 with TRBJ2-3; 7 bases map to TRBD1. The CDR3 loop spans 15 amino acids. V lost 6 bases, J lost 4 bases, and 10 bases stayed unmatched. CDR1 is SGHTA, CDR2 FQGTGA, per germline. The CDR3, as DNA: TGTGCCAGCAGTCCTGACAGGGTTCGGTCAGATACGCAGTATTTT. As protein: CASSPDRVRSDTQYF.

The genes are TRBV7-9 and TRBJ1-1; maybe TRBD1 (5 bases). CDR1 SEHNR and CDR2 FQNEAQ come from the germline V gene (reference sequence). Trimming took off 5 bases at V and 1 base at J, with 14 bases between the two ends. This CDR3 is 15 amino acids long. The CDR3 coding sequence is TGTGCCAGCAGCCCCCTTGGGGGTTCGAACACTGAAGCTTTCTTT. Its protein product is CASSPLGGSNTEAFF. Full variable domain (remainder filled in from reference TRBV7-9 and TRBJ1-1): DTGVSQNPRHKITKRGQNVTFRCDPISEHNRLYWYRQTLGQGPEFLTYFQNEAQLEKSRLLSDRFSAERPKGSFSTLEIQRTEQGDSAMYLCASSPLGGSNTEAFFGQGTRLTVV.

This chain connects TRBV9 to TRBJ2-7; D is unclear. This CDR3 is built from 14 residues. CDR1 is SGDLS, CDR2 YYNGEE, per germline. The V and J ends lost 4 bases and 0 bases respectively, with 11 bases between them. CDR3 amino acids: CASSSSGPSYEQYF. The CDR3 coding sequence is TGTGCCAGCAGCTCCAGTGGCCCCTCCTACGAGCAGTACTTC.

The J gene is TRBJ2-2, the V gene TRBV30; 10 nucleotides align to TRBD1. V shed 3 bases and J 3 bases; nucleotides not matched to a gene: 4. The CDR3 runs to 15 residues. Germline CDR1 is GTSNPN and CDR2 is SVGIG (reference sequence). The CDR3 protein is CAWRTGGAYTGELFF. The CDR3 DNA reads TGTGCCTGGAGGACAGGGGGCGCGTACACCGGGGAGCTGTTTTTT.

V usage is TRBV5-4 and J usage is TRBJ1-4; maybe TRBD1 (5 bases). The V end was cut by 4 bases, the J end by 2 bases, with 12 bases between. The CDR3 consists of 15 residues. Looked up from germline, CDR1 is SGHNT and CDR2 is YYREEE (reference sequence). The CDR3 reads CASSGTPETNEKLFF. The CDR3 DNA reads TGTGCCAGCAGCGGGACCCCGGAGACTAATGAAAAACTGTTTTTT. Supplemented by reference TRBV5-4 and TRBJ1-4, the full variable domain reads ETGVTQSPTHLIKTRGQQVTLRCSSQSGHNTVSWYQQALGQGPQFIFQYYREEENGRGNFPPRFSGLQFPNYSSELNVNALELDDSALYLCASSGTPETNEKLFFGSGTQLSVL.

The gene calls are TRBV5-1 and TRBJ2-7; TRBD1 is a possible D gene (6 bases). V lost 4 bases and J 0 bases, leaving 8 bases between the germline ends. Per the germline V gene, CDR1 is SGHRS and CDR2 is YFSETQ. The CDR3 contains 13 residues. CDR3 bases: TGCGCCAGCAGCCCGGACAGCTCCTACGAGCAGTACTTC. It translates to CASSPDSSYEQYF. The complete variable domain, with remaining parts taken from reference TRBV5-1 and TRBJ2-7, reads KAGVTQTPRYLIKTRGQQVTLSCSPISGHRSVSWYQQTPGQGLQFLFEYFSETQRNKGNFPGRFSGRQFSNSRSEMNVSTLELGDSALYLCASSPDSSYEQYFGPGTRLTVT.

The rearrangement uses TRBV5-1 and TRBJ2-5; the D gene is possibly TRBD2 (5 bases). In germline, CDR1 is SGHRS, CDR2 YFSETQ. Between the trimmed V and J ends, which lost 3 bases and 1 base, there was a span of 13 bases. The CDR3 has 15 amino acids. CDR3 sequence: CASSSGLLTQETQYF. The CDR3 DNA reads as TGCGCCAGCAGCTCCGGACTTCTTACCCAAGAGACCCAGTACTTC.